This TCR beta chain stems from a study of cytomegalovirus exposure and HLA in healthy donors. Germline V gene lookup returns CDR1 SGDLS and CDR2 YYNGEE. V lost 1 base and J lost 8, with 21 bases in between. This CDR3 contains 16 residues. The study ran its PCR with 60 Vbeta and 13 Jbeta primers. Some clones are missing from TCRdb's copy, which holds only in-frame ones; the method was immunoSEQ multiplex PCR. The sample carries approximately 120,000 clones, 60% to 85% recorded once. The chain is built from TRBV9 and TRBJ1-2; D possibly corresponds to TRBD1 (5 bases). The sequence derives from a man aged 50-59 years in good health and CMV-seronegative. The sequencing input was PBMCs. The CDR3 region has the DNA TGTGCCAGCAGCGTAAAGGCCTTGGGGGGGATTCAGGGCTACACCTTC. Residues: CASSVKALGGIQGYTF.